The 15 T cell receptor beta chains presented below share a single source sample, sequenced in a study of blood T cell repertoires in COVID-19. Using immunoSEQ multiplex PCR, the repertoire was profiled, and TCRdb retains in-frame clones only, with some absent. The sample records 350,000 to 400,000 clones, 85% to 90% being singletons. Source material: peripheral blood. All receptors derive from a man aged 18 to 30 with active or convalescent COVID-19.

The CDR3 DNA reads TGTGCCAGCAGCAGAACGACTAGCGGCAGGTCCTACGAGCAGTACTTC. Its translation: CASSRTTSGRSYEQYF. This chain links TRBV7-9 with TRBJ2-7; TRBD2 matches at 9 bases. J was trimmed by 1 base and V by 5 bases; bases with no gene match: 9. The CDR3 spans 16 residues. Germline V gene lookup returns CDR1 SEHNR and CDR2 FQNEAQ (reference sequence). Filled out from reference TRBV7-9 and TRBJ2-7, the complete variable domain reads DTGVSQNPRHKITKRGQNVTFRCDPISEHNRLYWYRQTLGQGPEFLTYFQNEAQLEKSRLLSDRFSAERPKGSFSTLEIQRTEQGDSAMYLCASSRTTSGRSYEQYFGPGTRLTVT.

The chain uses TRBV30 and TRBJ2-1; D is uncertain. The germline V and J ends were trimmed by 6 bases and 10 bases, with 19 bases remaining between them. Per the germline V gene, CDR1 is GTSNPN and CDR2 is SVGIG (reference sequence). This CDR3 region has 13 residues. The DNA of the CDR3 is TGTGCCTGTCTCGCAGAGAAACTAAGGGAGCAGTTCTTC. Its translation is CACLAEKLREQFF.

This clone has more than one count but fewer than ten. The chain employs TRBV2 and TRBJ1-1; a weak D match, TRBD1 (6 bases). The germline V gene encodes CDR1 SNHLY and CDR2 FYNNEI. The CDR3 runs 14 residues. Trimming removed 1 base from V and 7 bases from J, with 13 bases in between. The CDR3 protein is CASSEEQGRGEAFF. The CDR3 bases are TGTGCCAGCAGTGAAGAACAGGGTCGAGGTGAAGCTTTCTTT.

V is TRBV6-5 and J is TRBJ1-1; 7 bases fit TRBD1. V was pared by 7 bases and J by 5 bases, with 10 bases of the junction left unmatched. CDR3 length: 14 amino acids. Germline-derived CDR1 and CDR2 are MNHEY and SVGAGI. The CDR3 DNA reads TGTGCCAGCAACCGACAGGGCCAGAAAACTGAAGCTTTCTTT. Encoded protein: CASNRQGQKTEAFF.

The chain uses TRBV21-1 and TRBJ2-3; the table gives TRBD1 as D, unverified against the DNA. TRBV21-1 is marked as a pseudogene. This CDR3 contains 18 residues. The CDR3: CASSTRTGTRIPTDTQYF. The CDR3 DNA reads TGTGCCAGCAGCACCCGGACAGGGACCCGGATCCCCACAGATACGCAGTATTTT.

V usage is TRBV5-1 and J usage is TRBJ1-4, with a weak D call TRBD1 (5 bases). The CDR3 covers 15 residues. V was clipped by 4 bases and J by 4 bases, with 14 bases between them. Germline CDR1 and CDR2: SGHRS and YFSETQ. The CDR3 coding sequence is TGCGCCAGCAGCCCCGAGACAGTTGATAATGAAAAACTGTTTTTT. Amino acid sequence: CASSPETVDNEKLFF.

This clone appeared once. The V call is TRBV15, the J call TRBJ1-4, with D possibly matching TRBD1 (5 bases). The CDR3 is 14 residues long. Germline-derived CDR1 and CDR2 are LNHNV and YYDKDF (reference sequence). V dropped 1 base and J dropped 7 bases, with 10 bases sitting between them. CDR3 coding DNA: TGTGCCACCAGCAGAGCCGGGGGTTCTGAAAAACTGTTTTTT. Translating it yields CATSRAGGSEKLFF.

CDR3 nucleotide sequence: TGTGCCAGCAGCCCCCGACAGGACGGACTCGGGCAGCCCCAGCATTTT. Translating gives CASSPRQDGLGQPQHF. This chain links TRBV4-2 with TRBJ1-5; D is possibly TRBD1 (6 bases). Germline V gene data show CDR1 as LGHNA and CDR2 as YNFKEQ. V lost 4 bases, J lost 7 bases, and 20 bases lay in between. The CDR3 loop spans 16 amino acids.

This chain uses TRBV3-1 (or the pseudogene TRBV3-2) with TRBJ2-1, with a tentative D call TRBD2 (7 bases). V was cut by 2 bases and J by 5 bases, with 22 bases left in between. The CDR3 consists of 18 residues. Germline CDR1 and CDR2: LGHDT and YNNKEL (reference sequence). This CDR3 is CASSQQRVWGGSDNEQFF. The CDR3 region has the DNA TGTGCCAGCAGCCAACAGCGGGTGTGGGGGGGCTCTGACAATGAGCAGTTCTTC.

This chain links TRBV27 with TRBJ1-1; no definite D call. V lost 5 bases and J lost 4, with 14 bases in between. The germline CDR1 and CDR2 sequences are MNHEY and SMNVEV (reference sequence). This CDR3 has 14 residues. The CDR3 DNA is TGTGCCAGCAGTCCCTTCGGTCCGGGCACTGAAGCTTTCTTT. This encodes CASSPFGPGTEAFF.

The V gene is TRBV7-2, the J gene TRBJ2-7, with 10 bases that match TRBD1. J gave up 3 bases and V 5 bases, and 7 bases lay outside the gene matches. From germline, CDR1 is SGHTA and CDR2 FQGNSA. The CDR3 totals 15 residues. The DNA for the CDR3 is TGTGCCAGCAGCCGCCCGGACAGGGGGGTCTACGAGCAGTACTTC. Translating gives CASSRPDRGVYEQYF.

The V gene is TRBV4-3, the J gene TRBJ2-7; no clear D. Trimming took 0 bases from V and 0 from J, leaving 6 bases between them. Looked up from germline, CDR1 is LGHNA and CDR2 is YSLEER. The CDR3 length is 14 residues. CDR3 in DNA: TGCGCCAGCAGCCAAGAGGTTAGCTCCTACGAGCAGTACTTC. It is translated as CASSQEVSSYEQYF.

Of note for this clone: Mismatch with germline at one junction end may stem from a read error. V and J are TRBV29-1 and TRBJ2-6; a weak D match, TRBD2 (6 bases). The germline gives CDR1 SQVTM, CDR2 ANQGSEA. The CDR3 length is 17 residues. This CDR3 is CSVEDPGRDSGANVLTF. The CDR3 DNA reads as TGCAGCGTTGAAGATCCGGGACGGGACTCTGGGGCCAACGTGCTGACTTTC.

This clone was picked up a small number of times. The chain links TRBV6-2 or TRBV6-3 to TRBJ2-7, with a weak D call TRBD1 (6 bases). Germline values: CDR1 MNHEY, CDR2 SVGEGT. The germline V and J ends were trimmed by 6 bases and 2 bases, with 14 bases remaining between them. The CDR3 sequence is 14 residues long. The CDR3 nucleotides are TGTGCCAGCAGCTGGGGGCAGGAAACCTACGAGCAGTACTTC. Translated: CASSWGQETYEQYF.

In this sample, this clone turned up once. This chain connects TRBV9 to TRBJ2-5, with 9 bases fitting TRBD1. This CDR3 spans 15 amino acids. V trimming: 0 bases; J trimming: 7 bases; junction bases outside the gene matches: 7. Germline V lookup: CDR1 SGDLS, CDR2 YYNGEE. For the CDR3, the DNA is TGTGCCAGCAGCGTAGAGACAGGGGGAAGCGGGACCCAGTACTTC. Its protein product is CASSVETGGSGTQYF.